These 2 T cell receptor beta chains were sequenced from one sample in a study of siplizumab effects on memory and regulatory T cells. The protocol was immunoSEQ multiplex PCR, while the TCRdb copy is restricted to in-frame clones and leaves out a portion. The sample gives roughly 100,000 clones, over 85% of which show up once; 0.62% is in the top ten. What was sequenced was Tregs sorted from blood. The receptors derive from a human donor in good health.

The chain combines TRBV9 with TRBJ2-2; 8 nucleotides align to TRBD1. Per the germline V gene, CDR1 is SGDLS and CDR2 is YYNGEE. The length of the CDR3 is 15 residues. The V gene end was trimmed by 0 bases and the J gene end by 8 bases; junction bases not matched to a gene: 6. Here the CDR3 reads CASSVAGQGTGELFF. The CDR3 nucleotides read TGTGCCAGCAGCGTAGCCGGACAGGGCACAGGGGAGCTGTTTTTT.

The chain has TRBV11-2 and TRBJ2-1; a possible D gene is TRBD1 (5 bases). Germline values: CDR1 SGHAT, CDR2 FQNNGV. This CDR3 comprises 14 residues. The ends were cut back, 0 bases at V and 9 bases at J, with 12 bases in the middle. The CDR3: CASSLEGPGIEQFF. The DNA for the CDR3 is TGTGCCAGCAGCTTAGAGGGGCCGGGCATTGAGCAGTTCTTC.